Shown below are 2 T cell receptor beta chains from a single sample sequenced in a study of T cells in Graves' hyperthyroidism and ophthalmopathy. Amplification yielded TCR beta CDR3 regions, with RNA transcripts as the source. When the TCR CDR3 underwent first-round RT-PCR, the HTBI primer set was used. TCRdb fed the multiplex PCR reads into MiXCR, producing one record per CDR3 protein. The table includes about 540,000 distinct CDR3 sequences, 46% detected once. Sequencing was done on a sample of peripheral blood or thyroid tissue (not recorded which). These receptors came from a young woman with Graves' hyperthyroidism.

The V and J genes are TRBV5-1 and TRBJ2-7, with TRBD1 matching 8 bases. J lost 2 bases, V lost 4 bases, and 8 bases had no gene match. This CDR3 contains 15 residues. The germline V gene encodes CDR1 SGHRS and CDR2 YFSETQ. The CDR3 DNA reads as TGCGCCAGCAGCCAACTTGAACAGGGGGCCTACGAGCAGTACTTC. Its translation is CASSQLEQGAYEQYF.

This clonotype was picked up a small number of times. This chain links TRBV9 with TRBJ2-5; TRBD1 matches 10 bases. J was trimmed by 4 bases and V by 4 bases; bases with no gene match: 10. Germline-derived CDR1 and CDR2 are SGDLS and YYNGEE. The CDR3 is made up of 16 amino acids. CDR3 region: CASSSRPGTGAETQYF. CDR3 nucleotide sequence: TGTGCCAGCAGCTCCCGTCCCGGGACAGGGGCAGAGACCCAGTACTTC.